This entry concerns a single T cell receptor beta chain. Data came from immunoSEQ multiplex PCR; TCRdb stores just in-frame clones and leaves some out. The repertoire holds about 79,000 clones, 91% seen once, with 0.3% to 0.45% in the top ten. The CDR3 contains 18 residues. This sample was included in a study of technical replicates of blood from a handful of donors. The specimen was T cells isolated from PBMCs. This chain connects TRBV21-1 to TRBJ2-3; TRBD2, the table's D call, lacks a check against the DNA. TRBV21-1 is a recognized pseudogene. This clonotype was obtained from a human donor in good health. Some clones in this sample may be carry-over from other donors' samples. The CDR3 is CASSKDWDLAEATDTQYF. The DNA for the CDR3 is TGTGCCAGCAGCAAAGATTGGGACCTAGCGGAGGCCACAGATACGCAGTATTTT.